Detailed here is one T cell receptor (beta chain). Its specificity is unknown. All TRB cDNA libraries came from 5' RACE performed with UMI labels. Following a re-call of the 5' RACE reads, TCRdb has one entry per CDR3 protein and lacks DNA. Its clone listing holds roughly 120,000 distinct CDR3 sequences. In germline, CDR1 is MDHEN, CDR2 SYDVKM. The CDR3 contains 13 residues. The sample belongs to a study of CXCR3-negative and CXCR3-positive naive CD8 T cells. General observations from the study: The TRB CDR3s that CXCR3-positive naive cells carried were more hydrophobic than those of CXCR3-negative naive cells.

By phenotype, naive CD8+ T cells were CD45RO-CCR7+CD27+CD95-. The chain recombines TRBV28 with TRBJ2-7; TCRdb returns TRBD1, unconfirmable since there is no DNA. The sequence was obtained from a human donor in good health. Some clones in this sample may be carry-over from other donors' samples. Sequencing input: naive CXCR3+ CD8+ T cells from blood. The subset denotes: CD45RO-CCR7+CD27+CD95- naive CD8+ T cells expressing CXCR3 (TNR3+). The CDR3 sequence is CASSWGQVYEQYF.